These 21 T cell receptor beta chains came from one sample sequenced in a study of cytomegalovirus exposure and HLA in healthy donors. Vbeta (60) and Jbeta (13) primers were used in the PCR. This table comes from immunoSEQ multiplex PCR, and its TCRdb copy is limited to in-frame clones, with some not included. The data contain 120,000 or so clones, 70% to 80% of them singletons. The sequenced sample was PBMCs. These receptors were taken from a woman between 50 and 59 years old in good health and CMV-seropositive.

The V call is TRBV7-3, the J call TRBJ1-1; 8 nucleotides align to TRBD1. The germline V gene has CDR1 SGHTA and CDR2 FQGTGA. Trimming took 5 bases from V and 4 from J; bases not matched to a gene: 3. The CDR3 totals 13 residues. CDR3 in amino acids: CASSPDRATEAFF. CDR3 DNA sequence: TGTGCCAGCAGCCCGGACAGGGCCACTGAAGCTTTCTTT.

V and J are TRBV11-3 and TRBJ2-1; 10 nucleotides match TRBD2. Looked up from germline, CDR1 is SGHNT and CDR2 is YENEEA. The CDR3 extends over 14 amino acids. After removal of 6 bases from V and 6 bases from J, the junction contained 5 bases not matched to a gene. The CDR3 sequence: CASRPSGGSNEQFF. In nucleotides, the CDR3 is TGTGCCAGCAGGCCTAGCGGGGGTAGCAATGAGCAGTTCTTC.

This clone was picked up a small number of times. The chain carries TRBV4-3 and TRBJ1-1; D gene unclear. V was cut by 1 base and J by 1 base, with 10 bases left in between. Looked up from germline, CDR1 is LGHNA and CDR2 is YSLEER. The CDR3 is made up of 15 amino acids. CDR3 DNA: TGCGCCAGCAGCCAAGGCGTAACGGGGAACACTGAAGCTTTCTTT. Amino acids: CASSQGVTGNTEAFF.

This clone has more than one count but fewer than ten. The V call is TRBV5-1, the J call TRBJ1-1; D gene uncertain. Germline-derived CDR1 and CDR2 are SGHRS and YFSETQ. The CDR3 has 13 amino acids. The V end was cut by 5 bases, the J end by 4 bases, with 12 bases between. The CDR3 sequence: CASRDFPSTEAFF. The CDR3 DNA reads as TGCGCCAGCAGGGACTTTCCGAGCACTGAAGCTTTCTTT.

This clone showed up just once. V usage is TRBV5-1 and J usage is TRBJ1-6; 7 bases agree with TRBD1. Germline V gene lookup returns CDR1 SGHRS and CDR2 YFSETQ. V was pared by 4 bases and J by 5 bases, with 6 bases of the junction left unmatched. The CDR3 has 15 amino acids. In DNA form, the CDR3 reads TGCGCCAGCAGCCTCCGGGACAGTCATAATTCACCCCTCCACTTT. The encoded protein is CASSLRDSHNSPLHF.

The V call is TRBV7-2, the J call TRBJ2-5; TRBD2 agrees at 8 bases. The CDR3 contains 18 residues. The germline gives CDR1 SGHTA, CDR2 FQGNSA. The V segment lost 2 bases and the J segment 1 base; nucleotides outside the gene matches: 12. Here the CDR3 reads CASSLSARTSRIQETQYF. The CDR3 DNA is TGTGCCAGCAGCTTATCGGCCCGGACTAGCAGAATCCAAGAGACCCAGTACTTC.

This clone was counted once. The chain employs TRBV18 and TRBJ2-3; D is possibly TRBD2 (5 bases). The V end was cut by 3 bases, the J end by 7 bases, with 17 bases between. Germline CDR1 and CDR2: KGHSH and LQKENI. The CDR3 is 15 amino acids. The CDR3 DNA reads as TGTGCCAGCTCACCCACTTTGGCTACGGGGAATACGCAGTATTTT. It codes for CASSPTLATGNTQYF.

The V call is TRBV5-5, the J call TRBJ1-1; the D gene is possibly TRBD1 (5 bases). The CDR3 is made up of 15 amino acids. Germline V CDR1 and CDR2: SGHKS, YYEKEE (reference sequence). Trimming removed 2 bases from V and 4 bases from J, with 15 bases in between. DNA of the CDR3: TGTGCCAGCAGCTTAGACGGGGGGGGGAGCACTGAAGCTTTCTTT. Translating gives CASSLDGGGSTEAFF.

J is TRBJ2-1 and V is TRBV25-1; 11 positions match TRBD2. CDR3 length: 15 amino acids. The V and J ends lost 6 bases and 5 bases, in that order; junction bases with no gene match: 6. The germline V gene encodes CDR1 MGHDK and CDR2 SYGVNS. The CDR3 coding sequence is TGTGCCAGCAGGTTAGCGGGAGGGTCCCACAATGAGCAGTTCTTC. The encoded protein is CASRLAGGSHNEQFF.

The rearrangement joins TRBV2 to TRBJ1-6; 12 bases fit TRBD1. V shed 6 bases, J shed 7 bases, and the junction held 19 bases outside the gene matches. This CDR3 is built from 20 residues. CDR1 and CDR2 from the germline V gene are SNHLY and FYNNEI. CDR3 sequence: CASRPPRGQGAFPLNSPLHF. Here the CDR3 DNA reads TGTGCCAGCAGGCCCCCCAGGGGACAGGGGGCTTTTCCTTTAAATTCACCCCTCCACTTT.

The chain uses TRBV28 and TRBJ1-6; maybe TRBD1 (6 bases). Trimming pared 5 bases from V and 14 bases from J, leaving 19 bases between. Looked up from germline, CDR1 is MDHEN and CDR2 is SYDVKM. The CDR3 loop spans 14 amino acids. DNA for the CDR3: TGTGCCAGCAGTCCAGGGGACGGATTAATATCCCTCCACTTT. Protein product: CASSPGDGLISLHF.

The chain uses TRBV7-6 and TRBJ2-7; 8 bases are a match to TRBD2. V was pared by 2 bases and J by 3 bases, with 6 bases of the junction left unmatched. There are 15 residues in the CDR3. CDR1 is SGHVS, CDR2 FNYEAQ, per germline. This chain's CDR3 is CASSLSSGLNYEQYF. The CDR3 DNA follows: TGTGCCAGCAGCTTATCTAGCGGGTTGAACTACGAGCAGTACTTC.

This clone has a single count. The rearrangement uses TRBV4-1 and TRBJ1-1, with 8 bases aligning to TRBD1. Trimming cost V 3 bases and J 8 bases; bases outside gene matches: 8. The CDR3 length is 14 residues. The V gene's germline CDR1 is MGHRA and CDR2 YSYEKL. The CDR3 DNA sequence: TGCGCCAGCAGCCAGACGAGCGGGGACAGGGAAGCTTTCTTT. This encodes CASSQTSGDREAFF.

The chain employs TRBV7-9 and TRBJ2-7; D might be TRBD2 (5 bases). With 4 bases removed from V and 7 bases from J, the gap between germline ends came to 11 bases. The CDR3 runs to 12 residues. Germline V gives CDR1 SEHNR, CDR2 FQNEAQ (reference sequence). The CDR3 nucleotides are TGTGCCAGCAGCTCGGACTCCAAGGAGCAGTACTTC. The encoded protein is CASSSDSKEQYF.

This chain joins TRBV4-3 and TRBJ2-1; D is unclear. Germline V gene lookup returns CDR1 LGHNA and CDR2 YSLEER. The CDR3 consists of 15 residues. The germline V and J ends were trimmed by 4 bases and 0 bases, with 10 bases remaining between them. The CDR3 bases are TGCGCCAGCAGCCGAGGAGACGGCTCCTACAATGAGCAGTTCTTC. Its translation is CASSRGDGSYNEQFF.

J is TRBJ2-3 and V is TRBV6-6; D not certain. Germline loops: CDR1 MNHNY, CDR2 SVGAGI (reference sequence). The germline V and J ends were trimmed by 5 bases and 0 bases, with 9 bases remaining between them. The CDR3 is 14 residues long. The CDR3 sequence is CASSRTRSTDTQYF. CDR3 bases: TGTGCCAGCAGTCGTACACGAAGCACAGATACGCAGTATTTT.

This chain connects TRBV7-6 to TRBJ1-4; 8 nucleotides agree with TRBD1. The J segment lost 4 bases and the V segment lost 5 bases, leaving 9 bases of the junction unmatched. This CDR3 comprises 16 residues. Germline CDR1 reads SGHVS; CDR2 reads FNYEAQ. The chain's CDR3 is CASSHRRTGNNEKLFF. The CDR3 DNA sequence: TGTGCCAGCAGCCATAGGAGGACAGGGAATAATGAAAAACTGTTTTTT.

The rearrangement links TRBV2 to TRBJ2-7; a possible D gene is TRBD2 (6 bases). The germline gives CDR1 SNHLY, CDR2 FYNNEI. V shed 4 bases and J shed 5 bases, with 15 bases lying between them. The CDR3 length is 14 residues. CDR3 coding DNA: TGTGCCAGCAGTGCCCGACTAGGGGCGAACGAGCAGTACTTC. Protein: CASSARLGANEQYF.

The rearrangement joins TRBV2 to TRBJ1-1; tentatively, D is TRBD1 (6 bases). The CDR3 is 14 amino acids. Germline CDR1 is SNHLY and CDR2 is FYNNEI. V lost 9 bases to trimming and J lost 5 bases, with 19 bases between them. CDR3 residues: CASGGEGGGTEAFF. The CDR3 DNA follows: TGTGCCAGTGGGGGAGAGGGAGGGGGGACTGAAGCTTTCTTT.

This sequence joins TRBV7-2 and TRBJ2-3, with D maybe TRBD2 (6 bases). V was shortened by 5 bases and J by 2 bases, with 17 bases between the two germline ends. The CDR3 length is 16 residues. CDR1 and CDR2 (germline): SGHTA, FQGNSA. The CDR3: CASSPMTRTTTDTQYF. Written as DNA, the CDR3 is TGTGCCAGCAGCCCCATGACTAGAACAACCACAGATACGCAGTATTTT. The whole variable domain, remainder taken from reference TRBV7-2 and TRBJ2-3, is GAGVSQSPSNKVTEKGKDVELRCDPISGHTALYWYRQSLGQGLEFLIYFQGNSAPDKSGLPSDRFSAERTGGSVSTLTIQRTQQEDSAVYLCASSPMTRTTTDTQYFGPGTRLTVL.

This clone was observed a single time. The chain couples TRBV7-2 to TRBJ1-2; 7 bases line up with TRBD1. The CDR3 totals 14 residues. After removal of 0 bases from V and 8 bases from J, the junction contained 6 bases not matched to a gene. CDR1 is SGHTA and CDR2 is FQGNSA in the germline V gene. The CDR3 coding sequence is TGTGCCAGCAGCTTAGCGAGGGACAGCGGAGGCTACACCTTC. Its protein is CASSLARDSGGYTF.